Presented here are 27 T cell receptor beta chains from one specimen sequenced in a study of T cells in Graves' hyperthyroidism and ophthalmopathy. Amplification yielded TCR beta CDR3 regions, with RNA transcripts as the source. A set of HTBI primers served as the primers for a first-round RT-PCR of the TCR CDR3. TCRdb re-called the multiplex PCR reads through MiXCR, storing one row per CDR3 protein. The sample contains some 150,000 distinct CDR3 sequences, roughly a fifth of which appear only once. The sequenced material came from blood. All receptors come from a woman aged 50 to 60 with Graves' hyperthyroidism that later progressed to Graves' ophthalmopathy.

This clonotype was seen ten or more times. The chain has TRBV3-1 and TRBJ1-3, with unresolved D. This CDR3 has 15 amino acids. Germline V gene lookup returns CDR1 LGHDT and CDR2 YNNKEL (reference sequence). With 1 base removed from V and 2 bases from J, the gap between germline ends came to 9 bases. The CDR3 DNA is TGTGCCAGCAGCCAAGGAGTGGCGACTGGAAACACCATATATTTT. Protein: CASSQGVATGNTIYF.

This clonotype was detected only a few times. The chain joins TRBV5-6 to TRBJ1-5; the D is unclear. In germline, CDR1 is SGHDT, CDR2 YYEEEE. The ends were cut back, 4 bases at V and 5 bases at J, with 10 bases in the middle. This CDR3 is built from 13 residues. CDR3: CASSQTPHQPQHF. CDR3 nucleotides: TGTGCCAGCAGCCAAACTCCTCATCAGCCCCAGCATTTT.

This clonotype occurred many times. V gene TRBV6-1 combines with J gene TRBJ2-7, with TRBD1 matching over 9 bases. After removal of 8 bases from V and 4 bases from J, the junction contained 9 bases not matched to a gene. From germline, CDR1 is MNHNS and CDR2 SASEGT. This CDR3 contains 14 residues. The CDR3 loop is CASLGTGLSYEQYF. The CDR3 bases are TGTGCCAGCCTGGGGACAGGGCTTTCGTACGAGCAGTACTTC.

At least ten counts were recorded for this clonotype. The chain couples TRBV29-1 to TRBJ2-3, with 12 nucleotides matching TRBD2. Per the germline V gene, CDR1 is SQVTM and CDR2 is ANQGSEA. The CDR3 is made up of 13 amino acids. CDR3 loop: CAVLAGGTDTQYF. The DNA for the CDR3 is TGCGCCGTACTAGCGGGAGGAACAGATACGCAGTATTTT.

The genes are TRBV11-2 and TRBJ2-3; possibly TRBD2 for D (7 bases). Germline V gene sequence: CDR1 SGHAT, CDR2 FQNNGV. V was shortened by 6 bases and J by 4 bases, with 11 bases between the two germline ends. This CDR3 is built from 13 residues. This chain's CDR3 is CASSGGGPDTQYF. CDR3 in DNA: TGTGCCAGCAGTGGGGGGGGCCCAGATACGCAGTATTTT.

This rearrangement joins TRBV6-1 to TRBJ1-5; 7 bases match TRBD1. The CDR3 has 14 residues. V gave up 11 bases and J gave up 7 bases; unmatched junction bases: 14. In germline, CDR1 is MNHNS, CDR2 SASEGT. The CDR3 coding sequence is TGTGCCGAAAATTCAGGGGGGCTAGGGCAGCCCCAGCATTTT. Protein sequence: CAENSGGLGQPQHF.

There are a few counts of this clonotype. This chain joins TRBV10-2 and TRBJ2-5; the match to TRBD2 covers 7 bases. In germline, CDR1 is WSHSY, CDR2 SAAADI. V was pared by 2 bases and J by 5 bases, with 2 bases of the junction left unmatched. This CDR3 has 13 residues. This chain's CDR3 is CASSEGGGETQYF. The CDR3 nucleotides are TGCGCCAGCAGTGAGGGGGGAGGGGAGACCCAGTACTTC.

The V and J genes are TRBV2 and TRBJ2-3, with 9 bases matching TRBD2. The CDR3 has 18 amino acids. V lost 8 bases and J lost 5; bases outside the gene matches: 20. CDR1 is SNHLY and CDR2 is FYNNEI in the germline V gene. The CDR3 DNA reads TGTGCCAGCTTTTTGTCCGGCGGCGGGAGGGCCGATAGAGATACGCAGTATTTT. As protein: CASFLSGGGRADRDTQYF.

Many counts were recorded for this clonotype. The rearrangement uses TRBV20-1 and TRBJ2-1; maybe TRBD2 (5 bases). Germline CDR1 and CDR2: DFQATT and SNEGSKA (reference sequence). V was trimmed by 2 bases and J by 4 bases, leaving 21 bases between them. The CDR3 spans 17 residues. DNA of the CDR3: TGCAGTGCTAGATACCACGGGGTGGGGATACGATACAATGAGCAGTTCTTC. Amino acids: CSARYHGVGIRYNEQFF.

This clonotype was counted between two and nine times. This chain joins TRBV20-1 and TRBJ2-1; 7 bases are shared with TRBD2. J was trimmed by 2 bases and V by 6 bases; bases with no gene match: 10. Germline CDR1 reads DFQATT; CDR2 reads SNEGSKA (reference sequence). The CDR3 spans 15 residues. The CDR3 DNA reads as TGCAGTGCGCCGGACTCGGGAGGTCCCTACAATGAGCAGTTCTTC. This codes for CSAPDSGGPYNEQFF.

This clonotype came up many times. The V and J genes are TRBV30 and TRBJ2-5, with a weak D call TRBD2 (6 bases). Germline V CDR1 and CDR2: GTSNPN, SVGIG (reference sequence). This CDR3 is built from 14 residues. V was pared by 2 bases and J by 5 bases, with 15 bases between. CDR3 sequence reads: CAWSPMGRRETQYF. The DNA of the CDR3 is TGTGCCTGGAGTCCCATGGGGAGGAGGGAGACCCAGTACTTC.

The V gene is TRBV2, the J gene TRBJ1-4; D is unclear. The length of the CDR3 is 11 residues. Deletions cut 10 bases from V and 8 bases from J, with 11 bases between. Per the germline V gene, CDR1 is SNHLY and CDR2 is FYNNEI. The CDR3 loop is CAIAAFEKLFF. The CDR3 DNA is TGTGCCATCGCAGCGTTCGAAAAACTGTTTTTT.

This clonotype was counted many times. The chain is built from TRBV28 and TRBJ2-3, with 8 nucleotides matching TRBD2. Per germline, CDR1 MDHEN and CDR2 SYDVKM. This CDR3 is 15 amino acids long. The trim removed 2 bases at V and 5 bases at J, leaving 6 bases unmatched. The CDR3 reads CASSLSGGPIDTQYF. DNA of the CDR3: TGTGCCAGCAGTTTAAGCGGGGGTCCAATAGATACGCAGTATTTT.

This clonotype showed up just a few times. The J gene is TRBJ2-1, the V gene TRBV5-1; 12 positions agree with TRBD2. The CDR3 contains 17 residues. CDR1 and CDR2 (germline): SGHRS, YFSETQ. V lost 2 bases to trimming and J lost 8 bases; unmatched junction nucleotides: 11. This CDR3 reads CASSFRLTSGRSDEQFF. DNA of the CDR3: TGCGCCAGCAGCTTTCGTCTGACTAGCGGGAGATCGGATGAGCAGTTCTTC.

V gene TRBV5-1 combines with J gene TRBJ2-5; D is ambiguous. The germline V gene encodes CDR1 SGHRS and CDR2 YFSETQ. The CDR3 is made up of 14 amino acids. Trimming pared 4 bases from V and 2 bases from J, leaving 12 bases between. The CDR3 is CASSAHTVQETQYF. The DNA of the CDR3 is TGCGCCAGCAGCGCCCACACCGTTCAAGAGACCCAGTACTTC.

This clonotype appeared many times. The rearrangement joins TRBV7-9 to TRBJ2-1; TRBD2 agrees at 8 bases. This CDR3 spans 15 amino acids. The V gene end was trimmed by 5 bases and the J gene end by 3 bases; junction bases not matched to a gene: 6. In germline, CDR1 is SEHNR, CDR2 FQNEAQ (reference sequence). This CDR3 reads CASSMGTSIYNEQFF. CDR3 in DNA: TGTGCCAGCAGCATGGGGACTAGTATCTACAATGAGCAGTTCTTC.

J is TRBJ2-2 and V is TRBV7-9; D tentatively reads TRBD1 or TRBD2 (5 bases each). The germline V and J ends were trimmed by 6 bases and 6 bases, with 14 bases remaining between them. The CDR3 has 14 amino acids. CDR1 and CDR2 (germline): SEHNR, FQNEAQ (reference sequence). The CDR3 here is CASSITRDAGELFF. The CDR3 DNA reads TGTGCCAGCAGTATAACTCGGGACGCCGGGGAGCTGTTTTTT.

The sample holds many counts of this clonotype. This chain uses TRBV11-2 with TRBJ1-1; 7 bases line up with TRBD1. The germline gives CDR1 SGHAT, CDR2 FQNNGV. The CDR3 runs to 19 residues. The junction had 18 bases not matched to a gene; V was cut back by 3 bases and J by 2 bases. CDR3 DNA: TGTGCCAGCAGCTTCAATACCCGCCCCGTCGGGACAGTTAACACTGAAGCTTTCTTT. Protein: CASSFNTRPVGTVNTEAFF.

This sequence joins TRBV6-5 and TRBJ1-2; the D is unclear. Per the germline V gene, CDR1 is MNHEY and CDR2 is SVGAGI. The CDR3 loop spans 11 amino acids. With 7 bases removed from V and 2 bases from J, the gap between germline ends came to 5 bases. CDR3 in DNA: TGTGCCAGCATGGTAAACTATGGCTACACCTTC. It yields the protein CASMVNYGYTF.

This clonotype was picked up many times. This chain joins TRBV9 and TRBJ1-1; D may be TRBD1 (5 bases). Germline V gene sequence: CDR1 SGDLS, CDR2 YYNGEE. The CDR3 length is 14 residues. V lost 4 bases to trimming and J lost 6 bases, with 16 bases between them. The CDR3 DNA is TGTGCCAGCAGCCCGGGACCCCGAGTCTCTGAAGCTTTCTTT. Residues: CASSPGPRVSEAFF.

This clonotype was picked up many times. This chain uses TRBV11-2 with TRBJ2-5; TRBD1 matches at 11 bases. The V segment lost 1 base and the J segment 6 bases; nucleotides outside the gene matches: 4. Germline assignment: CDR1 SGHAT and CDR2 FQNNGV. This CDR3 has 15 amino acids. CDR3 in DNA: TGTGCCAGCAGCTTAGGGACAGGGGGCTCCCAGACCCAGTACTTC. This codes for CASSLGTGGSQTQYF.

This clonotype occurred a few times. V is TRBV30 and J is TRBJ2-3; 9 nucleotides match TRBD2. CDR1 is GTSNPN, CDR2 SVGIG, per germline (reference sequence). Trimming removed 0 bases from V and 7 bases from J; junction bases left unmatched: 8. The CDR3 contains 15 residues. Here the CDR3 DNA reads TGTGCCTGGAGTGTAGGTAGCGGGGGTGGAAATACGCAGTATTTT. This encodes CAWSVGSGGGNTQYF. The complete variable domain, with remaining parts taken from reference TRBV30 and TRBJ2-3, reads SQTIHQWPATLVQPVGSPLSLECTVEGTSNPNLYWYRQAAGRGLQLLFYSVGIGQISSEVPQNLSASRPQDRQFILSSKKLLLSDSGFYLCAWSVGSGGGNTQYFGPGTRLTVL.

This clonotype has at least ten counts. The chain combines TRBV6-1 with TRBJ2-1; 8 positions agree with TRBD2. In germline, CDR1 is MNHNS, CDR2 SASEGT. The J segment lost 4 bases and the V segment lost 5 bases, leaving 4 bases of the junction unmatched. The CDR3 spans 14 residues. The CDR3 loop reads CASSTRGRYNEQFF. As DNA, the CDR3 is TGTGCCAGCAGTACCCGCGGGAGGTACAATGAGCAGTTCTTC.

V and J are TRBV7-2 and TRBJ2-1; 7 bases match TRBD2. The germline V gene encodes CDR1 SGHTA and CDR2 FQGNSA. J gave up 1 base and V 3 bases, and 6 bases lay outside the gene matches. The CDR3 covers 16 residues. In DNA, the CDR3 is TGTGCCAGCAGCTTGTCATGGCGGGGGTCCTACAATGAGCAGTTCTTC. Protein product: CASSLSWRGSYNEQFF.

DNA for the CDR3: TGCAGCGTTGGGGACTCGCGGGGTCAGCCCCAGCATTTT. The encoded protein is CSVGDSRGQPQHF. The rearrangement joins TRBV29-1 to TRBJ1-5; possible D gene TRBD1, 5 bases. The CDR3 consists of 13 residues. Germline V gene lookup returns CDR1 SQVTM and CDR2 ANQGSEA. Deletions cut 4 bases from V and 6 bases from J, with 13 bases between.

The chain combines TRBV20-1 with TRBJ2-3, with D possibly TRBD1 on 6 matching bases. V shed 1 base and J shed 2 bases, with 13 bases lying between them. From germline, CDR1 is DFQATT and CDR2 SNEGSKA (reference sequence). The CDR3 extends over 15 amino acids. Written as DNA, the CDR3 is TGCAGTGCTAGAGCCCCGACAGGAGCCACAGATACGCAGTATTTT. Its translation is CSARAPTGATDTQYF.

In this sample, this clonotype turned up many times. The rearrangement joins TRBV6-1 to TRBJ2-3; a weak D match, TRBD2 (6 bases). The germline V and J ends were trimmed by 7 bases and 7 bases, with 27 bases remaining between them. Germline V lookup: CDR1 MNHNS, CDR2 SASEGT. The CDR3 is 17 amino acids. CDR3: CASIHKGMVGGAYTQYF. CDR3 DNA: TGTGCCAGCATTCATAAAGGAATGGTAGGAGGGGCCTATACGCAGTATTTT.